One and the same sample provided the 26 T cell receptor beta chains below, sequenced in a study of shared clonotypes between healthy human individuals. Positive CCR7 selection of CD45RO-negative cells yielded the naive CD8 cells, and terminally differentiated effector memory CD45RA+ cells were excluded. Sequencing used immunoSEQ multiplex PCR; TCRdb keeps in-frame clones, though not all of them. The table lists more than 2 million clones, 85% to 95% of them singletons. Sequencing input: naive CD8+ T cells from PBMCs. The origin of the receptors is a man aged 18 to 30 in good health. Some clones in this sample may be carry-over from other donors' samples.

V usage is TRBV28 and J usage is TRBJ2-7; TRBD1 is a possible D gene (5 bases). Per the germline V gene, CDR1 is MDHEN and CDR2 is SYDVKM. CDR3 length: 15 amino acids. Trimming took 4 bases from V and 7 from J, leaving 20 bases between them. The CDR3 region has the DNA TGTGCCAGCAGTTCCTTTCGCCAGGGTTTATGGGAGCAGTACTTC. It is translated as CASSSFRQGLWEQYF.

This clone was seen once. Here the CDR3 reads CASSGGLWDTQYF. In DNA, the CDR3 is TGTGCCAGCAGTGGGGGACTTTGGGATACGCAGTATTTT. The rearrangement links TRBV6-4 to TRBJ2-3; perhaps TRBD2 as D (6 bases). The V gene lost 4 bases and the J gene lost 6 bases, with 11 bases spanning the gap. The germline gives CDR1 MRHNA, CDR2 SNTAGT. This CDR3 is built from 13 residues.

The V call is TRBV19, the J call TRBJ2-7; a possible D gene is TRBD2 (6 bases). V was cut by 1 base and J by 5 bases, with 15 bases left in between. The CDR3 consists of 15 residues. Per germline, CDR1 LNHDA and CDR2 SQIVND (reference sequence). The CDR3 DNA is TGTGCCAGTAGTATAGGCGGAGGGAAGCTCGACGAGCAGTACTTC. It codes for CASSIGGGKLDEQYF.

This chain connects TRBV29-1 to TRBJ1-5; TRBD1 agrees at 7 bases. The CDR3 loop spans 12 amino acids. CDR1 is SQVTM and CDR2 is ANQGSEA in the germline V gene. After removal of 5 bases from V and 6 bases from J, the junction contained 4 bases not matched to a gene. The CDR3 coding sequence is TGCAGCGTTTCGACAGGGAGTCAGCCCCAGCATTTT. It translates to CSVSTGSQPQHF.

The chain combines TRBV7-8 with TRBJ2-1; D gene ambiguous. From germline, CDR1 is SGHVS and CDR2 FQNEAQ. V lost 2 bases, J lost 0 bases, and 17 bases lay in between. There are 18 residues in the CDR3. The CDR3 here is CASSLTHLRDTSYNEQFF. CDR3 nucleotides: TGTGCCAGCAGCTTAACCCATCTCCGTGACACCTCCTACAATGAGCAGTTCTTC. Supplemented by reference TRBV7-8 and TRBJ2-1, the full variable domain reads GAGVSQSPRYKVAKRGQDVALRCDPISGHVSLFWYQQALGQGPEFLTYFQNEAQLDKSGLPSDRFFAERPEGSVSTLKIQRTQQEDSAVYLCASSLTHLRDTSYNEQFFGPGTRLTVL.

The CDR3 DNA reads TGTGCCAGTAGTATAGCAGACAGGGTGGATGAGCAGTACTTC. Translating it yields CASSIADRVDEQYF. The rearrangement links TRBV19 to TRBJ2-7, with 7 bases that match TRBD1. V was clipped by 1 base and J by 7 bases; unmatched bases: 7. Germline-derived CDR1 and CDR2 are LNHDA and SQIVND (reference sequence). The CDR3 is 14 residues long.

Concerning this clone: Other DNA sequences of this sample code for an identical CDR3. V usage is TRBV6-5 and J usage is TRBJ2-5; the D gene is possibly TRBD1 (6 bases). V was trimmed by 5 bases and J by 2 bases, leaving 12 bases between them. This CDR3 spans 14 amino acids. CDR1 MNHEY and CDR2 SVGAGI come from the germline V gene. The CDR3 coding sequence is TGTGCCAGCAGTACGCTGGGGACACAAGAGACCCAGTACTTC. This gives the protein CASSTLGTQETQYF.

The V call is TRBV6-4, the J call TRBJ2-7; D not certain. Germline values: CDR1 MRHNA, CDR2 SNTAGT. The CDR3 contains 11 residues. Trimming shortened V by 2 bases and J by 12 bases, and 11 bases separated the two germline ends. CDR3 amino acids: CASSDQSRTYF. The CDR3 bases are TGTGCCAGCAGTGACCAATCTAGAACGTACTTC.

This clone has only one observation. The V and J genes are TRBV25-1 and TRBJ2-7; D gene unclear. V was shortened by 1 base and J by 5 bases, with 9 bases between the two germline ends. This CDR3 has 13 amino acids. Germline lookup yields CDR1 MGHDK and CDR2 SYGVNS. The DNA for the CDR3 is TGTGCCAGCAGTGAATTGGTCGGCGACGAGCAGTACTTC. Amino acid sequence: CASSELVGDEQYF.

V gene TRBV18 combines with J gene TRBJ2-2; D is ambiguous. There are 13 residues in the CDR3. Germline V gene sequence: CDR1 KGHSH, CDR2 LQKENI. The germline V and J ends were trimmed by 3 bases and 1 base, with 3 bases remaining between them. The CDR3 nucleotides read TGTGCCAGCTCACCGAGGAACACCGGGGAGCTGTTTTTT. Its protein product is CASSPRNTGELFF. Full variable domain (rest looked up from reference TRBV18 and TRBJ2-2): NAGVMQNPRHLVRRRGQEARLRCSPMKGHSHVYWYRQLPEEGLKFMVYLQKENIIDESGMPKERFSAEFPKEGPSILRIQQVVRGDSAAYFCASSPRNTGELFFGEGSRLTVL.

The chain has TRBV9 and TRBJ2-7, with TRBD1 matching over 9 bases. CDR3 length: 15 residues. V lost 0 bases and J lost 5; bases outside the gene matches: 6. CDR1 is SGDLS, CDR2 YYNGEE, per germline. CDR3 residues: CASSVGDRDAHEQYF. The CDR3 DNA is TGTGCCAGCAGCGTAGGGGACAGGGACGCACACGAGCAGTACTTC. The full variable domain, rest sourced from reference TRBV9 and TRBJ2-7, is DSGVTQTPKHLITATGQRVTLRCSPRSGDLSVYWYQQSLDQGLQFLIQYYNGEERAKGNILERFSAQQFPDLHSELNLSSLELGDSALYFCASSVGDRDAHEQYFGPGTRLTVT.

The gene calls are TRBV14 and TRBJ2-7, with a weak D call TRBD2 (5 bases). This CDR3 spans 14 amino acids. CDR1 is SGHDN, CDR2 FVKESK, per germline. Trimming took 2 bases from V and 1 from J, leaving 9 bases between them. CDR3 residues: CASSQPGLSYEQYF. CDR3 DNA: TGTGCCAGCAGCCAACCAGGACTTTCCTACGAGCAGTACTTC. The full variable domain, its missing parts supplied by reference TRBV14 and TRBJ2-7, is EAGVTQFPSHSVIEKGQTVTLRCDPISGHDNLYWYRRVMGKEIKFLLHFVKESKQDESGMPNNRFLAERTGGTYSTLKVQPAELEDSGVYFCASSQPGLSYEQYFGPGTRLTVT.

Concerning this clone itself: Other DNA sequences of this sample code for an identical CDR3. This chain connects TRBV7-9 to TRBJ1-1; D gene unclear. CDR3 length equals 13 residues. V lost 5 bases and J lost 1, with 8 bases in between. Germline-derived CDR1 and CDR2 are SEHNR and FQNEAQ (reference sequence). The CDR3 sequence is CASSPRQNTEAFF. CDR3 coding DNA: TGTGCCAGCAGCCCCAGACAGAACACTGAAGCTTTCTTT.

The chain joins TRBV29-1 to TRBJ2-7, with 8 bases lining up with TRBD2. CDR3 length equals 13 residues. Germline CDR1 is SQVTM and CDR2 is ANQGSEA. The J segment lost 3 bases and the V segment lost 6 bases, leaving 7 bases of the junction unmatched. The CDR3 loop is CSVVAGKHYEQYF. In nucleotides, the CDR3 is TGCAGCGTAGTAGCGGGAAAACACTACGAGCAGTACTTC.

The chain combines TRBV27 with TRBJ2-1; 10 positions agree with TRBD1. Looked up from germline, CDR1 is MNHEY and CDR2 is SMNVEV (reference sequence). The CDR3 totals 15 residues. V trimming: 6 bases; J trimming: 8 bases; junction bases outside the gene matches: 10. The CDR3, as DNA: TGTGCCAGCAGCCGCCCCGGGACAGGGGTACATGAGCAGTTCTTC. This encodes CASSRPGTGVHEQFF.

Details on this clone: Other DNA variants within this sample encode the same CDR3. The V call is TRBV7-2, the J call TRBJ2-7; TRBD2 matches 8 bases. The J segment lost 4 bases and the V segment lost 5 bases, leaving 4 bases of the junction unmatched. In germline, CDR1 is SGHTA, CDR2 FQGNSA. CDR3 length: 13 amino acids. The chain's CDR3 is CASSLTSGYEQYF. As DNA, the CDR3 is TGTGCCAGCAGCCTCACTAGCGGTTACGAGCAGTACTTC. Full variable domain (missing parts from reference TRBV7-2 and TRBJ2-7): GAGVSQSPSNKVTEKGKDVELRCDPISGHTALYWYRQSLGQGLEFLIYFQGNSAPDKSGLPSDRFSAERTGGSVSTLTIQRTQQEDSAVYLCASSLTSGYEQYFGPGTRLTVT.

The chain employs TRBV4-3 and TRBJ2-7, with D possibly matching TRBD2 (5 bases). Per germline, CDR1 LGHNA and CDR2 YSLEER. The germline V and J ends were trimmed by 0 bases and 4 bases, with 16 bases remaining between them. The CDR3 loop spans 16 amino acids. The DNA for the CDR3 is TGCGCCAGCAGCCAAGATCGGTCTAGCTTCCCATACGAGCAGTACTTC. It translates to CASSQDRSSFPYEQYF.

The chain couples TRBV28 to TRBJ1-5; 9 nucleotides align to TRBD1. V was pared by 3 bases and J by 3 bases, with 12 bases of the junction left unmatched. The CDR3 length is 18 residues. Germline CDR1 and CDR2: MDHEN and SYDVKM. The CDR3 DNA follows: TGTGCCAGCAGTTTGGGTTTTCCGGGACAGGGTGTCAATCAGCCCCAGCATTTT. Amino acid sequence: CASSLGFPGQGVNQPQHF.

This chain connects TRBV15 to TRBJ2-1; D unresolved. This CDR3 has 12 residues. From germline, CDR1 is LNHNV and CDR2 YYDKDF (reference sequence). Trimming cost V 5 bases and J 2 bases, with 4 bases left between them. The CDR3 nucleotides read TGTGCCACCAGCCGTACCTACAATGAGCAGTTCTTC. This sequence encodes CATSRTYNEQFF.

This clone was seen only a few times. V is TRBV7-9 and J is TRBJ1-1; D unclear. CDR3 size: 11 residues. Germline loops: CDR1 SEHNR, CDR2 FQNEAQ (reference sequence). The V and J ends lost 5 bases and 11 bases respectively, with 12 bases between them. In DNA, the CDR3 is TGTGCCAGCAGCCTCGGGTCCGGGGCTTTCTTT. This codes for CASSLGSGAFF.

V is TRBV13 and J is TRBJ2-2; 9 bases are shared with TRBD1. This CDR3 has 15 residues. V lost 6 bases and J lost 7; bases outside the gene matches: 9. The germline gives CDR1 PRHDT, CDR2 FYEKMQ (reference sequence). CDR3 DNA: TGTGCCAGCAGACCCGGGACAGGGTGGAGCGGGGAGCTGTTTTTT. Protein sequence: CASRPGTGWSGELFF.

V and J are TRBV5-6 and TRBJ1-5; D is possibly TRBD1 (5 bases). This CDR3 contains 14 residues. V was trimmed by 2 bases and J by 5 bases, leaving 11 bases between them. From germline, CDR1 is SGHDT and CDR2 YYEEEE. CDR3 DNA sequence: TGTGCCAGCAGCTTAAGCAGGGATTATCAGCCCCAGCATTTT. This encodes CASSLSRDYQPQHF.

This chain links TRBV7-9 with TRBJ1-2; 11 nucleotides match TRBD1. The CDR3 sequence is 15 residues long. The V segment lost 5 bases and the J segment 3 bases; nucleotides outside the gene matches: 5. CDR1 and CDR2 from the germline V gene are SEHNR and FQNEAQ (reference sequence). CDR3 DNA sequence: TGTGCCAGCAGCGCCCGGACAGGGGGCGACTATGGCTACACCTTC. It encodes CASSARTGGDYGYTF. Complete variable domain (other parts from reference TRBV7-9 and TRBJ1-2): DTGVSQNPRHKITKRGQNVTFRCDPISEHNRLYWYRQTLGQGPEFLTYFQNEAQLEKSRLLSDRFSAERPKGSFSTLEIQRTEQGDSAMYLCASSARTGGDYGYTFGSGTRLTVV.

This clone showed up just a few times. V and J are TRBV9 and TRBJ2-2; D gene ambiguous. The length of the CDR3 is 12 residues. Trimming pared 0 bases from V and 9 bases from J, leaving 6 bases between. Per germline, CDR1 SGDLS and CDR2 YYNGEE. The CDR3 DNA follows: TGTGCCAGCAGCGTAGTCGAAAGGGAGCTGTTTTTT. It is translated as CASSVVERELFF. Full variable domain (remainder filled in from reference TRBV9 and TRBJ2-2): DSGVTQTPKHLITATGQRVTLRCSPRSGDLSVYWYQQSLDQGLQFLIQYYNGEERAKGNILERFSAQQFPDLHSELNLSSLELGDSALYFCASSVVERELFFGEGSRLTVL.

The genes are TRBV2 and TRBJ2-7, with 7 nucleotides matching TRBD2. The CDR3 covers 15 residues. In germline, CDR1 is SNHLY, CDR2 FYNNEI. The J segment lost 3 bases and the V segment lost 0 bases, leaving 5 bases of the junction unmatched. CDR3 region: CASSEAASGHYEQYF. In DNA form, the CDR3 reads TGTGCCAGCAGTGAAGCCGCTAGCGGTCACTACGAGCAGTACTTC.

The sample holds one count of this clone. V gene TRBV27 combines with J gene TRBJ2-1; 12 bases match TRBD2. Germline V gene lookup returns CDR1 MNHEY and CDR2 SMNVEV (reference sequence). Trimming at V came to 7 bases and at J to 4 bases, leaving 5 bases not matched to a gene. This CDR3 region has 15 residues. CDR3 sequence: CASIKGLAGYNEQFF. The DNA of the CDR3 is TGTGCCAGCATTAAAGGACTAGCGGGGTACAATGAGCAGTTCTTC.